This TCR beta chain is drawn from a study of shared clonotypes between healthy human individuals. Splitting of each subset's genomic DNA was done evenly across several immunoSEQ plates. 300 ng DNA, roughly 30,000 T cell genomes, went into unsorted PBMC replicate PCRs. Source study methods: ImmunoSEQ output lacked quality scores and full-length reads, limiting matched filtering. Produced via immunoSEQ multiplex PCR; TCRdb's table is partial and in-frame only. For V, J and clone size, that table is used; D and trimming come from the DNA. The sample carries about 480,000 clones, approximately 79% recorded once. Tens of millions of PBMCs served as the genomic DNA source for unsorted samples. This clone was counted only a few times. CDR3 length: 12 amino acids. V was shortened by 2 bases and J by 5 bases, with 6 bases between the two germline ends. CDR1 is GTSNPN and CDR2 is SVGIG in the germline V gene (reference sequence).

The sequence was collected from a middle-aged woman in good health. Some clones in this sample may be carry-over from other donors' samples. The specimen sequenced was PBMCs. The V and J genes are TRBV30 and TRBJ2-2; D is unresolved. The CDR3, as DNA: TGTGCCTGGAGTTTGTTAACCGGGGAGCTGTTTTTT. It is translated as CAWSLLTGELFF. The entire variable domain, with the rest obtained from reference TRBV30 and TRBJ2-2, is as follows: SQTIHQWPATLVQPVGSPLSLECTVEGTSNPNLYWYRQAAGRGLQLLFYSVGIGQISSEVPQNLSASRPQDRQFILSSKKLLLSDSGFYLCAWSLLTGELFFGEGSRLTVL.